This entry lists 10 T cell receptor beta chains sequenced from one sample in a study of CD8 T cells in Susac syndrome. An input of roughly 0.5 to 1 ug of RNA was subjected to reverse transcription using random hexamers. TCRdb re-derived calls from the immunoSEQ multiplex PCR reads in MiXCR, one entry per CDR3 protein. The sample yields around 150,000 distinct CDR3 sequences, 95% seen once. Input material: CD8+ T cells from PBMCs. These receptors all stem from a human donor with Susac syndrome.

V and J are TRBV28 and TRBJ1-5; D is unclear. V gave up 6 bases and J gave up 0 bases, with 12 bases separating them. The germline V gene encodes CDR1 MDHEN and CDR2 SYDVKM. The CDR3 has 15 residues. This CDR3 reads CASSLDPSSNQPQHF. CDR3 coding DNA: TGTGCCAGCAGCTTAGACCCTTCTAGCAATCAGCCCCAGCATTTT.

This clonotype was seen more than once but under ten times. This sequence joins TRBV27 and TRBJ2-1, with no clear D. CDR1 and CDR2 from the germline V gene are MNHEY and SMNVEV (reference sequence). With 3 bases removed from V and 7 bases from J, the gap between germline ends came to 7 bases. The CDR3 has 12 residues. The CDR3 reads CASSFGDNEQFF. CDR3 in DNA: TGTGCCAGCAGTTTTGGGGATAATGAGCAGTTCTTC.

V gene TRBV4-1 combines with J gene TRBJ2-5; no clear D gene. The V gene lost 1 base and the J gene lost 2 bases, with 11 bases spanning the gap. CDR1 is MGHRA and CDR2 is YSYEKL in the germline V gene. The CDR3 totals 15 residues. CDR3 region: CASSQVSSTQETQYF. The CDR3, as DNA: TGCGCCAGCAGCCAAGTCTCGTCGACTCAAGAGACCCAGTACTTC.

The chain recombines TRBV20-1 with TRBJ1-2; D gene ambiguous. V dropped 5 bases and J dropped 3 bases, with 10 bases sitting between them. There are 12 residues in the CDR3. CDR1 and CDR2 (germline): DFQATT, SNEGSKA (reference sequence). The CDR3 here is CSAPDRDYGYTF. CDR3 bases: TGCAGTGCTCCCGACCGGGACTATGGCTACACCTTC.

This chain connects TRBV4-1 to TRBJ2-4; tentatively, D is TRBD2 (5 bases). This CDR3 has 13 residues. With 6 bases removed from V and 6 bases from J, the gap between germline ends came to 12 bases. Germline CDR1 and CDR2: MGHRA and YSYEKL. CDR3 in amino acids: CASSKGDGNIQYF. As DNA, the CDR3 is TGCGCCAGCAGTAAGGGAGACGGAAACATTCAGTACTTC.

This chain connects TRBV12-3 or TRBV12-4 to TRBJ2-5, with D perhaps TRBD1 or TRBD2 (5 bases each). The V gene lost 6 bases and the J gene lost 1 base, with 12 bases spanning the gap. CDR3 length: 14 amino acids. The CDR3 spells CASRPTGTQETQYF. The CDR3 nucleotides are TGTGCCAGCAGACCAACCGGGACCCAAGAGACCCAGTACTTC.

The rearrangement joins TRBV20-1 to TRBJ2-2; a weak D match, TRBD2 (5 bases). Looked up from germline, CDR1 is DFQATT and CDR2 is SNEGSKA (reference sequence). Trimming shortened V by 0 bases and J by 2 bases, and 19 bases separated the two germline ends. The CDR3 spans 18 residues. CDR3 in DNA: TGCAGTGCTAGAGATTCGGGAAGGGAAGGTACCAACACCGGGGAGCTGTTTTTT. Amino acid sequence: CSARDSGREGTNTGELFF.

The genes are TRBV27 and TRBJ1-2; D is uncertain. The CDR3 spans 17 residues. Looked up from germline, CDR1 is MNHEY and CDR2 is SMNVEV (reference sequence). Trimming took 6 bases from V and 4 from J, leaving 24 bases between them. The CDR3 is CASSPSPAGRHPYGYTF. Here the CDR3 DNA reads TGTGCCAGCAGCCCTAGCCCCGCGGGTAGACATCCCTATGGCTACACCTTC.

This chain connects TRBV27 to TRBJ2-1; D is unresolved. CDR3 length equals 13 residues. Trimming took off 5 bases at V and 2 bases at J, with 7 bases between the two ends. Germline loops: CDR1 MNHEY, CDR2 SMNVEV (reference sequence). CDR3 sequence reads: CASSNTAYNEQFF. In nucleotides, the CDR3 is TGTGCCAGCAGTAACACCGCCTACAATGAGCAGTTCTTC.

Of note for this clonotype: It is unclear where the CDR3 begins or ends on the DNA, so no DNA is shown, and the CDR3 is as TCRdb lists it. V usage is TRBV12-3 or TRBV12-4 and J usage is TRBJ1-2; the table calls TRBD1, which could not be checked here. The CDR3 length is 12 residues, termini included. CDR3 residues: CASSLFGAGYTF.